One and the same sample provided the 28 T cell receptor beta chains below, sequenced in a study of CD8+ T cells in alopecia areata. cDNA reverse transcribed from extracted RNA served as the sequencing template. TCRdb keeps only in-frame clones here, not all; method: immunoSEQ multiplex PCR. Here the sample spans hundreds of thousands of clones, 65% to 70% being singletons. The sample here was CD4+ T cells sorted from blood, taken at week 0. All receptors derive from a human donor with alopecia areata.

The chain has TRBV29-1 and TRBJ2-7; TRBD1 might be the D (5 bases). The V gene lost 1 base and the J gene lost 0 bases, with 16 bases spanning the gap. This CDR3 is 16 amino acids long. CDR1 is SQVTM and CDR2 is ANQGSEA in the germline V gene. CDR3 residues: CSVEGGRGINSYEQYF. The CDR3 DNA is TGCAGCGTTGAAGGTGGAAGGGGTATTAACTCCTACGAGCAGTACTTC.

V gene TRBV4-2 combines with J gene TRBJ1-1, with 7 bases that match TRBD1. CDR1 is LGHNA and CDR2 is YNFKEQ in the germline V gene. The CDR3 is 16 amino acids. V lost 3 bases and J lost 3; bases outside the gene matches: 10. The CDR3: CASSQLPDRVYTEAFF. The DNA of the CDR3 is TGTGCCAGCAGCCAGCTCCCCGACAGGGTATACACTGAAGCTTTCTTT.

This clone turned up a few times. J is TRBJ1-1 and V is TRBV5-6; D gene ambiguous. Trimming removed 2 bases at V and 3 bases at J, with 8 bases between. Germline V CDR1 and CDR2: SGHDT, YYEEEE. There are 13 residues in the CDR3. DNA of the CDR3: TGTGCCAGCAGCTTCGACGAACACACTGAAGCTTTCTTT. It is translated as CASSFDEHTEAFF.

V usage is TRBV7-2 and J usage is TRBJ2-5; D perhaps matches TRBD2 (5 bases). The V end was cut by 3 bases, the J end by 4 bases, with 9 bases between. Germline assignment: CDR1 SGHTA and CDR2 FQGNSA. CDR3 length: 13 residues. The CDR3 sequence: CASSFKGRETQYF. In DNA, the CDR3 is TGTGCCAGCAGCTTTAAAGGGAGAGAGACCCAGTACTTC.

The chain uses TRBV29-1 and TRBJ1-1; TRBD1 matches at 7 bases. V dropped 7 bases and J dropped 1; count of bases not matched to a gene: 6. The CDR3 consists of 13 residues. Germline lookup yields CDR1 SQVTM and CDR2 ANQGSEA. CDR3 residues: CSGGGGSNTEAFF. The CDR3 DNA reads TGCAGCGGGGGAGGGGGCTCGAACACTGAAGCTTTCTTT.

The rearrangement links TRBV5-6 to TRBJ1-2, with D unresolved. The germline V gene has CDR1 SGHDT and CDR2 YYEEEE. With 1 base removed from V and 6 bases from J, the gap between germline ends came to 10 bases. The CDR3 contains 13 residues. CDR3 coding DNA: TGTGCCAGCAGCTTGCCGAGGGCGGATGGCTACACCTTC. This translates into CASSLPRADGYTF.

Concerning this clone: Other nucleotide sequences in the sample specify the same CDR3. The CDR3 spells CAWSVWGVNTEAFF. CDR3 sequence (DNA): TGTGCCTGGAGTGTTTGGGGGGTGAACACTGAAGCTTTCTTT. The rearrangement uses TRBV30 and TRBJ1-1; a possible D gene is TRBD1 (5 bases). The CDR3 contains 14 residues. Trimming shortened V by 0 bases and J by 0 bases, and 8 bases separated the two germline ends. Germline V lookup: CDR1 GTSNPN, CDR2 SVGIG (reference sequence).

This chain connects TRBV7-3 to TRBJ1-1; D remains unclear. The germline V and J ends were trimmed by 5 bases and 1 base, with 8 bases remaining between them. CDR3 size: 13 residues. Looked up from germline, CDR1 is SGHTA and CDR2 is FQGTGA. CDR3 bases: TGTGCCAGCAGCCCAGCCACGAACACTGAAGCTTTCTTT. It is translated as CASSPATNTEAFF.

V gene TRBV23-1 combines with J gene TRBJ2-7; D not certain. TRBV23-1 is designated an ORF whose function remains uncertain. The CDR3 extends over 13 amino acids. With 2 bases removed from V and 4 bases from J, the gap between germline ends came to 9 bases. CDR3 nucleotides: TGCGCCAGCAGTCAACGGGCACGTTACGAGCAGTACTTC. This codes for CASSQRARYEQYF.

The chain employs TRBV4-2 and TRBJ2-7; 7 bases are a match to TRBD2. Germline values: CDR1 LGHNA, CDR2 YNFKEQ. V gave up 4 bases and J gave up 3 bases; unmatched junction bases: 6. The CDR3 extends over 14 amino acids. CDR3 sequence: CASSLGGRSYEQYF. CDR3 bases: TGTGCCAGCAGCCTGGGGGGGAGAAGCTACGAGCAGTACTTC.

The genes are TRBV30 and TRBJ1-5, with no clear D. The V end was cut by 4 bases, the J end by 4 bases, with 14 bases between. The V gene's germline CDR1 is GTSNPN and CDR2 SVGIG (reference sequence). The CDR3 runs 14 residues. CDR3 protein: CAWNEGNSNQPQHF. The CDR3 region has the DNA TGTGCCTGGAACGAGGGAAACAGTAATCAGCCCCAGCATTTT.

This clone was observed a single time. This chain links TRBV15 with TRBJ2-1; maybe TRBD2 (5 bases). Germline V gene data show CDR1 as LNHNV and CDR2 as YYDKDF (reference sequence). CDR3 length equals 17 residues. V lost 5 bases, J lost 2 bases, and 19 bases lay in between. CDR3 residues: CATSRHPVDGAYNEQFF. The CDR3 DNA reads TGTGCCACCAGCCGGCATCCCGTGGACGGGGCCTACAATGAGCAGTTCTTC.

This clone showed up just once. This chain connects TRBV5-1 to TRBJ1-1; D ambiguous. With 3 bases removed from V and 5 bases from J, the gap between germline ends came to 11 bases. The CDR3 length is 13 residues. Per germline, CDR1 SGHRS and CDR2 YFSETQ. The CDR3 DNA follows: TGCGCCAGCAGCTCCGCCGGTCAAACTGAAGCTTTCTTT. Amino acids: CASSSAGQTEAFF.

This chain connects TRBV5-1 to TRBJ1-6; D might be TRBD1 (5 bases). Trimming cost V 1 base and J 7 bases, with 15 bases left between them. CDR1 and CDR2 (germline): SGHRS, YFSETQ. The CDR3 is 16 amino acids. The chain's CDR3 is CASSLRWGQANSPLHF. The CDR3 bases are TGCGCCAGCAGCTTGAGGTGGGGCCAGGCCAATTCACCCCTCCACTTT.

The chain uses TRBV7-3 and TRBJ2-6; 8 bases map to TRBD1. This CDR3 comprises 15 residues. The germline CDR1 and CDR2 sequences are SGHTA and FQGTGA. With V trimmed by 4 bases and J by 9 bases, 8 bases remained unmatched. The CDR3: CASSSMTGEVNVLTF. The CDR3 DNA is TGTGCCAGCAGCTCTATGACAGGGGAGGTCAACGTCCTGACTTTC.

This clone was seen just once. Here the CDR3 DNA reads TGTGCCTGGAGTGTACATGGGTACCTGGATGGCTACACCTTC. It is translated as CAWSVHGYLDGYTF. V usage is TRBV30 and J usage is TRBJ1-2; no reliable D call. The CDR3 totals 14 residues. The V gene lost 0 bases and the J gene lost 6 bases, with 14 bases spanning the gap. The germline gives CDR1 GTSNPN, CDR2 SVGIG (reference sequence).

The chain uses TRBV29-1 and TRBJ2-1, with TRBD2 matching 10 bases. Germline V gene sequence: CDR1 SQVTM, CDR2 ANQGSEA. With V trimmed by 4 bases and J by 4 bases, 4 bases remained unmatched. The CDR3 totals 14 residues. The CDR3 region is CSVGGTSAYNEQFF. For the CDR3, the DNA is TGCAGCGTTGGTGGGACTAGCGCATACAATGAGCAGTTCTTC.

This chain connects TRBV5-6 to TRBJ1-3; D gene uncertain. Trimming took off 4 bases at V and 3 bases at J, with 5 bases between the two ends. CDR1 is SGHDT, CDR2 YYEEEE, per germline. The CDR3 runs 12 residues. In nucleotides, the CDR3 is TGTGCCAGCAGCGCCGTTGGAAACACCATATATTTT. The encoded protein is CASSAVGNTIYF.

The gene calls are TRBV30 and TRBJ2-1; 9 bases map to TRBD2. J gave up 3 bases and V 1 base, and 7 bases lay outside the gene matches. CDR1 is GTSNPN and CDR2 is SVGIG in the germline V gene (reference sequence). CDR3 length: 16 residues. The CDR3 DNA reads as TGTGCCTGGAGTGGAAGGCTAGCGGGGATCTACAATGAGCAGTTCTTC. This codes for CAWSGRLAGIYNEQFF.

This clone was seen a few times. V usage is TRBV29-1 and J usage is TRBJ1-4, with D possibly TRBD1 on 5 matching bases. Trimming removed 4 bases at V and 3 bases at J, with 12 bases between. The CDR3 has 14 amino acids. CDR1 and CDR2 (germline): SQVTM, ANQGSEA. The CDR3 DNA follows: TGCAGCGTTGTGGACCAGGGACCTAATGAAAAACTGTTTTTT. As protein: CSVVDQGPNEKLFF.

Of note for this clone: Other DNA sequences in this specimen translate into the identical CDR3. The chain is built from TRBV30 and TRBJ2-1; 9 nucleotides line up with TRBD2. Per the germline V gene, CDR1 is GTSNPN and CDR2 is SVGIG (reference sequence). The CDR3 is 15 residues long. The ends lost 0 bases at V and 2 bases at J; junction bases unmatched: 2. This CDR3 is CAWSVLAGTYNEQFF. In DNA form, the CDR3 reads TGTGCCTGGAGTGTACTAGCGGGTACCTACAATGAGCAGTTCTTC.

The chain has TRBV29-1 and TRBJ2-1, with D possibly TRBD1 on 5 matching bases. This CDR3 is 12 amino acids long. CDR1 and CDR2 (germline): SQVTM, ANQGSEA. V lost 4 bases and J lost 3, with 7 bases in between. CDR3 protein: CSVVRDYNEQFF. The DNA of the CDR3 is TGCAGCGTTGTCAGGGACTACAATGAGCAGTTCTTC.

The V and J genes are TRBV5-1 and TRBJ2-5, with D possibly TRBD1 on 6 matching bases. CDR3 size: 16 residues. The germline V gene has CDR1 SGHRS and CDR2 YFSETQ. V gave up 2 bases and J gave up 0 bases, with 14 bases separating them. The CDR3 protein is CASSFGWQGYQETQYF. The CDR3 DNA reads TGCGCCAGCAGCTTTGGTTGGCAGGGGTACCAAGAGACCCAGTACTTC.

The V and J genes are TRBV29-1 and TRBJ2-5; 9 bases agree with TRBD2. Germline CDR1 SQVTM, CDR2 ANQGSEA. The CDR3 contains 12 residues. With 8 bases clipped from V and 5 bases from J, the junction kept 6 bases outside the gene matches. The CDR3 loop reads CSPGLAGETQYF. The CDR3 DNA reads TGCAGCCCGGGGCTAGCGGGGGAGACCCAGTACTTC.

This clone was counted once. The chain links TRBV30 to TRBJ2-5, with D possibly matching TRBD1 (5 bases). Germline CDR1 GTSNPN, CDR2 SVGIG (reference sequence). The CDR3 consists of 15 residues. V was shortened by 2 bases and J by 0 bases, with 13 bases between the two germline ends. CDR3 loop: CAWSRTFLYQETQYF. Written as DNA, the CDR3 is TGTGCCTGGAGTAGGACATTCCTGTACCAAGAGACCCAGTACTTC. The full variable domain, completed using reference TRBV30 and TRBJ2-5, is SQTIHQWPATLVQPVGSPLSLECTVEGTSNPNLYWYRQAAGRGLQLLFYSVGIGQISSEVPQNLSASRPQDRQFILSSKKLLLSDSGFYLCAWSRTFLYQETQYFGPGTRLLVL.

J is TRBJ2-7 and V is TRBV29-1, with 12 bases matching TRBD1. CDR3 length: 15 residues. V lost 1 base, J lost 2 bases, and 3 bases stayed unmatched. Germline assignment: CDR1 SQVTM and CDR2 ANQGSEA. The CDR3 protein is CSVEGDRGRPYEQYF. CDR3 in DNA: TGCAGCGTTGAAGGGGACAGGGGGCGTCCCTACGAGCAGTACTTC.

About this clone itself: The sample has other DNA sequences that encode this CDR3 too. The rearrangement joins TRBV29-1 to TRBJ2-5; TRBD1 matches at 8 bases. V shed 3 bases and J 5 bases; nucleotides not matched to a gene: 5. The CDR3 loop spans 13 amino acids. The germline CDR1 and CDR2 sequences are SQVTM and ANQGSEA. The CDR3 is CSVERTGGETQYF. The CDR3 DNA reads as TGCAGCGTTGAGCGTACAGGGGGGGAGACCCAGTACTTC. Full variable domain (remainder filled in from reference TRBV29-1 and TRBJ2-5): SAVISQKPSRDICQRGTSLTIQCQVDSQVTMMFWYRQQPGQSLTLIATANQGSEATYESGFVIDKFPISRPNLTFSTLTVSNMSPEDSSIYLCSVERTGGETQYFGPGTRLLVL.

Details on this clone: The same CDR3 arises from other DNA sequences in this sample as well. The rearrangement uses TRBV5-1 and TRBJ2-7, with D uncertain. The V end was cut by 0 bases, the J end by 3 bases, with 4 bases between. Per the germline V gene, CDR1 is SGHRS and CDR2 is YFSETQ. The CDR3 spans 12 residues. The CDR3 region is CASSLGGYEQYF. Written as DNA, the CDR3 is TGCGCCAGCAGCTTGGGGGGCTACGAGCAGTACTTC.